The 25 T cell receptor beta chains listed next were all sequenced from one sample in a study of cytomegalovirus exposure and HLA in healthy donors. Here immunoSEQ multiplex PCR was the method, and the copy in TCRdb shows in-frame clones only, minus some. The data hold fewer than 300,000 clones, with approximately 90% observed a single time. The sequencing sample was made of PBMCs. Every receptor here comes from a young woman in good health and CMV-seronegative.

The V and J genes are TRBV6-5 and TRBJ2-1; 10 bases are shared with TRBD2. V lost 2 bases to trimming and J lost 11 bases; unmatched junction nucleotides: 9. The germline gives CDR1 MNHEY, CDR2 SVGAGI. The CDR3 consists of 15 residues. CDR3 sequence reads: CASSYLRAGGVKQFF. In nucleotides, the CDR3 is TGTGCCAGCAGTTACCTTCGAGCGGGAGGGGTGAAGCAGTTCTTC.

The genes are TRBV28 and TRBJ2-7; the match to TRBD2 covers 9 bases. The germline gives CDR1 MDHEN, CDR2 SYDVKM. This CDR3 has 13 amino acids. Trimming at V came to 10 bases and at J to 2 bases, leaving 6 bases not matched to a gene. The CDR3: CATVAGVTYEQYF. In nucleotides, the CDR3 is TGTGCCACCGTAGCGGGAGTTACCTACGAGCAGTACTTC. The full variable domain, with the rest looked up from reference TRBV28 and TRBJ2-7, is DVKVTQSSRYLVKRTGEKVFLECVQDMDHENMFWYRQDPGLGLRLIYFSYDVKMKEKGDIPEGYSVSREKKERFSLILESASTNQTSMYLCATVAGVTYEQYFGPGTRLTVT.

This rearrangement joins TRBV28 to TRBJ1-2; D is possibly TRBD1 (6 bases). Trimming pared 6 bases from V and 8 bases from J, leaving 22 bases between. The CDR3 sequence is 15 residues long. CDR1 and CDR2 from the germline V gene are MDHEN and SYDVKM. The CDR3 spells CASSQFSLGAWGYTF. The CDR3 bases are TGTGCCAGCAGCCAATTCTCCCTGGGGGCGTGGGGCTACACCTTC.

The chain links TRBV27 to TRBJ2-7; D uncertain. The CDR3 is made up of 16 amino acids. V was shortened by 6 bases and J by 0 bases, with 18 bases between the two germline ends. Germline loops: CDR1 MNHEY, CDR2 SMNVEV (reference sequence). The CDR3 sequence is CASRITSGESSYEQYF. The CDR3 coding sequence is TGTGCCAGCAGGATTACCTCAGGTGAGAGCTCCTACGAGCAGTACTTC.

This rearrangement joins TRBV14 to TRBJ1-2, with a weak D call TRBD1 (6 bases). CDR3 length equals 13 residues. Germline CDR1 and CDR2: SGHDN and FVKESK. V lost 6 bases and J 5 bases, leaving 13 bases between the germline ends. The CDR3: CASSLTGPYGYTF. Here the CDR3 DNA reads TGTGCCAGCAGTCTTACAGGGCCGTATGGCTACACCTTC.

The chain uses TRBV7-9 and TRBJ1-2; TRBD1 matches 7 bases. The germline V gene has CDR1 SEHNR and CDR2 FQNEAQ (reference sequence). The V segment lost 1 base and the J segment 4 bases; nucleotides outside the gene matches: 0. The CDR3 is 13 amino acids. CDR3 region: CASSLGTGYGYTF. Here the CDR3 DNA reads TGTGCCAGCAGCTTAGGGACAGGCTATGGCTACACCTTC.

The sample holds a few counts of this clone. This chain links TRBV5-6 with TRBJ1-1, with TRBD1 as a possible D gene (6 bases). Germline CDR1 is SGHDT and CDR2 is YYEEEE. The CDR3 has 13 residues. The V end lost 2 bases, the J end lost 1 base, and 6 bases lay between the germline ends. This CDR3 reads CASSLQGNTEAFF. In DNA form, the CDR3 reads TGTGCCAGCAGCTTACAGGGGAACACTGAAGCTTTCTTT.

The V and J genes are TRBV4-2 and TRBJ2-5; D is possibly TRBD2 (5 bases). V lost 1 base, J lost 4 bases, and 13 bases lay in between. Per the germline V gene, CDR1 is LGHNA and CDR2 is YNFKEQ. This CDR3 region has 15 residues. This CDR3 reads CASSQGLPRGETQYF. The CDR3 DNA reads TGTGCCAGCAGCCAAGGGTTGCCCCGGGGAGAGACCCAGTACTTC.

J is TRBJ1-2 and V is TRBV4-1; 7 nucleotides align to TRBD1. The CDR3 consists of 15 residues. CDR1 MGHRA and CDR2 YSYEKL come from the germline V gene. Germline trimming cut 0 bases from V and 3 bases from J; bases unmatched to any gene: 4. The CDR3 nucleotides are TGCGCCAGCAGCCAAGAAACAGGGGACGACTATGGCTACACCTTC. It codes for CASSQETGDDYGYTF.

DNA of the CDR3: TGTGCCAGCAGAGCCCACTCGGGATATGGCTACACCTTC. Translated, it gives CASRAHSGYGYTF. This sequence joins TRBV28 and TRBJ1-2; D is unresolved. Trimming pared 6 bases from V and 5 bases from J, leaving 13 bases between. This CDR3 has 13 amino acids. Germline assignment: CDR1 MDHEN and CDR2 SYDVKM.

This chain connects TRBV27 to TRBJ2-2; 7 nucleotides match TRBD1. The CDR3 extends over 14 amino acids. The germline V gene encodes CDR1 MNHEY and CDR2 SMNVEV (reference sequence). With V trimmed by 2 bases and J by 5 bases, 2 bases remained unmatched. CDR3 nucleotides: TGTGCCAGCAGTTTAGTCAGGGGGACCGGGGAGCTGTTTTTT. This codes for CASSLVRGTGELFF.

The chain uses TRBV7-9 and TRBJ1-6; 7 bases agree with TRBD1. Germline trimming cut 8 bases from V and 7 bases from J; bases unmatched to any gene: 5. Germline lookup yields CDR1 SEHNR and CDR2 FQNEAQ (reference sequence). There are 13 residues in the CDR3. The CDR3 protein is CASAAGGNSPLHF. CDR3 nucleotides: TGTGCCAGCGCGGCAGGGGGAAATTCACCCCTCCACTTT.

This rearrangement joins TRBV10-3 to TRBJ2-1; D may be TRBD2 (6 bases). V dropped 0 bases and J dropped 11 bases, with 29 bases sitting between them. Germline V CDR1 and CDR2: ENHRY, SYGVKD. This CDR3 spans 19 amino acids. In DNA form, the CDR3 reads TGTGCCATCAGTGAGTCGATCTTAACGGGAGAATACTACAATGAGCAGCAGTTCTTC. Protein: CAISESILTGEYYNEQQFF.

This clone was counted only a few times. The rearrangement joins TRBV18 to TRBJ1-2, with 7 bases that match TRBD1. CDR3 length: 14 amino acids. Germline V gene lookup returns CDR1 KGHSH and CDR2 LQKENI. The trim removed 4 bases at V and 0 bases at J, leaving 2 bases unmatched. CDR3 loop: CASSRGTANYGYTF. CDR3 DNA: TGTGCCAGCTCACGTGGGACAGCTAACTATGGCTACACCTTC.

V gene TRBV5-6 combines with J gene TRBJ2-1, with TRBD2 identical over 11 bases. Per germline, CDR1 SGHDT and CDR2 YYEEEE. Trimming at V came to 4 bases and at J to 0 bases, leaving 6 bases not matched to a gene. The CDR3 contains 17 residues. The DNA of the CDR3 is TGTGCCAGCAGCCCTACTAGCGGGAGAGTCTCCTACAATGAGCAGTTCTTC. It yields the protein CASSPTSGRVSYNEQFF.

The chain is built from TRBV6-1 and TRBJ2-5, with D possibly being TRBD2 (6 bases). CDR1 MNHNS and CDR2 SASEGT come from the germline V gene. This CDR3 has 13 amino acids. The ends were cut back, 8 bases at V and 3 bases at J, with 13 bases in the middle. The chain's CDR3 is CASGPGRKETQYF. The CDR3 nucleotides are TGTGCCAGCGGGCCTGGGAGGAAAGAGACCCAGTACTTC.

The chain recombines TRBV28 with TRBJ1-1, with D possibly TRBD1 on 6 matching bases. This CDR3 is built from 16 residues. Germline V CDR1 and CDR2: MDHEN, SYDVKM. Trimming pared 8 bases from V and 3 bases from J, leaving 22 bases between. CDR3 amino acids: CASPGQKTRGDTEAFF. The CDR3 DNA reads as TGTGCCAGCCCGGGACAAAAGACGAGAGGGGACACTGAAGCTTTCTTT.

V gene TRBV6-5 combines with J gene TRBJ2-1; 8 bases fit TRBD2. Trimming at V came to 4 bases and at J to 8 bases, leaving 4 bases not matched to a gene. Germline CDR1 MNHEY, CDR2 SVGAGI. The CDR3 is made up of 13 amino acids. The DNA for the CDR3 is TGTGCCAGCAGTTTGCGGGGGGTCGATGAGCAGTTCTTC. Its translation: CASSLRGVDEQFF.

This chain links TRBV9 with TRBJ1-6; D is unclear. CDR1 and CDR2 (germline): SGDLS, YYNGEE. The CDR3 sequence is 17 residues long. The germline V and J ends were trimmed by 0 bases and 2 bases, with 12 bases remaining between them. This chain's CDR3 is CASSVGQRPAYNSPLHF. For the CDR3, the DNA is TGTGCCAGCAGCGTAGGGCAGCGACCGGCCTATAATTCACCCCTCCACTTT.

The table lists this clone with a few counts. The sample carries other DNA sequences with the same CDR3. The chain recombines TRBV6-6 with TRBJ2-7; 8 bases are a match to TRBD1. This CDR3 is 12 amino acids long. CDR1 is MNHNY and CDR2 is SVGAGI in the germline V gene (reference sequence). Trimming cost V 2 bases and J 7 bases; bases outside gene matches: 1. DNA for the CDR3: TGTGCCAGCAGTTACGACAGGGGTGAGCAGTACTTC. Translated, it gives CASSYDRGEQYF.

The CDR3 protein is CATSRTSSYEQYF. For the CDR3, the DNA is TGTGCCACCAGCCGGACTAGCTCCTACGAGCAGTACTTC. The chain employs TRBV15 and TRBJ2-7, with TRBD2 identical over 7 bases. V lost 5 bases, J lost 0 bases, and 1 base stayed unmatched. This CDR3 comprises 13 residues. From germline, CDR1 is LNHNV and CDR2 YYDKDF (reference sequence). Using reference TRBV15 and TRBJ2-7 for the parts outside the CDR3, the full variable domain is DAMVIQNPRYQVTQFGKPVTLSCSQTLNHNVMYWYQQKSSQAPKLLFHYYDKDFNNEADTPDNFQSRRPNTSFCFLDIRSPGLGDTAMYLCATSRTSSYEQYFGPGTRLTVT.

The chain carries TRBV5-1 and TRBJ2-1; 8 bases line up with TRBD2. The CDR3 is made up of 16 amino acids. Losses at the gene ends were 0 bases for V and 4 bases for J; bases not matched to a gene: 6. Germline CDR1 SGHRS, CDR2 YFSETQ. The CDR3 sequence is CASSLALSSGYNEQFF. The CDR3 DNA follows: TGCGCCAGCAGCTTGGCACTGTCTAGCGGGTACAATGAGCAGTTCTTC. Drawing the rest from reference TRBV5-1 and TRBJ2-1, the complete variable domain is KAGVTQTPRYLIKTRGQQVTLSCSPISGHRSVSWYQQTPGQGLQFLFEYFSETQRNKGNFPGRFSGRQFSNSRSEMNVSTLELGDSALYLCASSLALSSGYNEQFFGPGTRLTVL.

Written as DNA, the CDR3 is TGCGCCAGCAGCTTGACTATGGTTAGCTCCTACAATGAGCAGTTCTTC. Protein sequence: CASSLTMVSSYNEQFF. The chain employs TRBV5-1 and TRBJ2-1; D remains unclear. Germline lookup yields CDR1 SGHRS and CDR2 YFSETQ. Deletions cut 1 base from V and 0 bases from J, with 11 bases between. The CDR3 length is 16 residues. Filled out from reference TRBV5-1 and TRBJ2-1, the complete variable domain reads KAGVTQTPRYLIKTRGQQVTLSCSPISGHRSVSWYQQTPGQGLQFLFEYFSETQRNKGNFPGRFSGRQFSNSRSEMNVSTLELGDSALYLCASSLTMVSSYNEQFFGPGTRLTVL.

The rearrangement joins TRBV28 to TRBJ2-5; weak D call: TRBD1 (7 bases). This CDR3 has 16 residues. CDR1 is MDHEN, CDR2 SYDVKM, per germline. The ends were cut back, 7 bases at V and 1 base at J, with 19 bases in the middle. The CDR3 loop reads CASTRGQSGGQETQYF. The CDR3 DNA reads TGTGCCAGCACAAGGGGACAGTCCGGGGGCCAAGAGACCCAGTACTTC.

Here the CDR3 DNA reads TGCGCCAGCAGCAGGGGACAGGACGGACCCCTCCACTTT. Protein: CASSRGQDGPLHF. The chain joins TRBV5-1 to TRBJ1-6, with TRBD1 matching 8 bases. Germline CDR1 SGHRS, CDR2 YFSETQ. The V and J ends lost 4 bases and 12 bases, in that order; junction bases with no gene match: 6. This CDR3 region has 13 residues.